This T cell receptor beta chain comes out of a study of blood T cell repertoires in COVID-19. Whole-study context: The United States, Italy and Spain were the sources of the acute and convalescent COVID-19 samples. PBMCs, B-cell-depleted T cells, or T cells provided the cDNA or gDNA that made up the material.

Data came from immunoSEQ multiplex PCR; TCRdb stores just in-frame clones and leaves some out. The sample holds about 480,000 clones, about 90% seen once. Trimming pared 6 bases from V and 4 bases from J, leaving 7 bases between. CDR1 is MNHEY and CDR2 is SVGAGI in the germline V gene. The CDR3 length is 13 residues. Recruitment covered fewer than 25 US areas and drew participants whose ages spanned about 18 to 100 years. The study assigned cohorts using participant-reported clinical history. This clonotype was obtained from a young woman with acute COVID-19. Material: PBMCs or T cells enriched from blood (not recorded which). The chain combines TRBV6-5 with TRBJ2-6; weak D call: TRBD2 (5 bases). The CDR3 DNA reads TGTGCCAGCAGGCGGGCGGGGGCCAACGTCCTGACTTTC. Protein sequence: CASRRAGANVLTF.